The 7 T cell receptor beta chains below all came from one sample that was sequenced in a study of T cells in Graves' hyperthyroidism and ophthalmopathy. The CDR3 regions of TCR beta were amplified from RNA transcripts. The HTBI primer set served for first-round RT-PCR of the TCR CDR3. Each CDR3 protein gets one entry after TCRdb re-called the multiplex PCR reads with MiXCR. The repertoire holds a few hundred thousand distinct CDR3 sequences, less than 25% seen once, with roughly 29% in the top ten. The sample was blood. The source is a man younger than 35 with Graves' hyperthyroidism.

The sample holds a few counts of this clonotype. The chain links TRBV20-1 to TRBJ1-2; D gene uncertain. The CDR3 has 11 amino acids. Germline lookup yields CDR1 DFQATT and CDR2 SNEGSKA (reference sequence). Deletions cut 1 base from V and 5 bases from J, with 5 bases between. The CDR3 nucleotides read TGCAGTGCTAGAGCTGGGTATGGCTACACCTTC. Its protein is CSARAGYGYTF.

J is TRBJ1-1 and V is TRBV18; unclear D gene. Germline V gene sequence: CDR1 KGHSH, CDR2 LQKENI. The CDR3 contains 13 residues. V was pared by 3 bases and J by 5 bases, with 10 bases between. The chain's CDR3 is CASSPVAGTEAFF. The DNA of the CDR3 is TGTGCCAGCTCACCCGTGGCAGGAACTGAAGCTTTCTTT.

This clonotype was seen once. CDR3: CASSFSGDANYGYTF. The CDR3 nucleotides are TGTGCCAGCAGTTTTTCGGGGGATGCGAACTATGGCTACACCTTC. The V and J genes are TRBV28 and TRBJ1-2; D possibly corresponds to TRBD1 (5 bases). The V and J ends lost 3 bases and 2 bases respectively, with 13 bases between them. CDR3 length equals 15 residues. Germline V gene lookup returns CDR1 MDHEN and CDR2 SYDVKM.

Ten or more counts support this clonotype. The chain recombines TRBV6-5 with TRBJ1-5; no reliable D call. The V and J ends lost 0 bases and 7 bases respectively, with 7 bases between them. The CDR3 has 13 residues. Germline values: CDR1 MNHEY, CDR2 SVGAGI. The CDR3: CASSYSGAQPQHF. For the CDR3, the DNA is TGTGCCAGCAGTTACTCGGGTGCACAGCCCCAGCATTTT.

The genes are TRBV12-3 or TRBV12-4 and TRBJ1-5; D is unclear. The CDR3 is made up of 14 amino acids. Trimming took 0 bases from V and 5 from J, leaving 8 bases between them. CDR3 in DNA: TGTGCCAGCAGTTTAGCCGGTTCGCATCAGCCCCAGCATTTT. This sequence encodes CASSLAGSHQPQHF.

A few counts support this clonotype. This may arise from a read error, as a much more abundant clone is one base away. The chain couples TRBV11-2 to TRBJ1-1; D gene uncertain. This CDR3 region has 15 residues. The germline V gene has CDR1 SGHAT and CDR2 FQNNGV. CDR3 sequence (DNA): TGTGCCAGCAGCTTAGGGCAGGCGTGGAACACTGAAGCTTGCTTT. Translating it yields CASSLGQAWNTEACF.

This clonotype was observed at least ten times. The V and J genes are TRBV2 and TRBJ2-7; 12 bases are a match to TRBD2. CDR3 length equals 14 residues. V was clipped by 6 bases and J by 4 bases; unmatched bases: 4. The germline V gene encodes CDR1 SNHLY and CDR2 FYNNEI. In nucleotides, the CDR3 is TGTGCCAGCAGGATGACTAGCGGGGGTTACGAGCAGTACTTC. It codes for CASRMTSGGYEQYF. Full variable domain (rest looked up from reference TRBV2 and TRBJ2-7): EPEVTQTPSHQVTQMGQEVILRCVPISNHLYFYWYRQILGQKVEFLVSFYNNEISEKSEIFDDQFSVERPDGSNFTLKIRSTKLEDSAMYFCASRMTSGGYEQYFGPGTRLTVT.